This paragraph covers one T cell receptor (beta chain) sequence. Its antigen is undetermined. Germline CDR1 reads LNHDA; CDR2 reads SQIVND (reference sequence). This CDR3 has 10 residues. Trimming took off 7 bases at V and 8 bases at J, with 8 bases between the two ends. Data came from immunoSEQ multiplex PCR; TCRdb stores just in-frame clones and leaves some out. The sample includes 140,000 or so clones, approximately 91% of them seen just once. This record comes from a study of T cell responses to AZD1222 COVID-19 vaccine. Study findings and constraints: Repertoires were collected only later (after the peak T cell response had occurred).

This receptor was identified in an adult who received the AZD1222 COVID-19 vaccine. The sequencing here drew on peripheral blood, taken 28 days after the second AZD1222 dose. The rearrangement joins TRBV19 to TRBJ1-2; possibly TRBD1 for D (6 bases). CDR3 loop: CASKGGGYTF. Written as DNA, the CDR3 is TGTGCCAGTAAAGGGGGAGGCTACACCTTC.